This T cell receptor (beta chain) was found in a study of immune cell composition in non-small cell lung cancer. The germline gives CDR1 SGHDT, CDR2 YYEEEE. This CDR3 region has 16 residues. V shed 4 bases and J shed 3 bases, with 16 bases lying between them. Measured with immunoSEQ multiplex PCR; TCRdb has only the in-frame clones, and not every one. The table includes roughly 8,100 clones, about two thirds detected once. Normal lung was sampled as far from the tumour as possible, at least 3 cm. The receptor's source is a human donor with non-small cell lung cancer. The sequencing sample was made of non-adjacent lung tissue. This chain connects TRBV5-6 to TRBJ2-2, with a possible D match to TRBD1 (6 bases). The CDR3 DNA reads TGTGCCAGCAGCGCTATAGGGGGTAGGCACACCGGGGAGCTGTTTTTT. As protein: CASSAIGGRHTGELFF.